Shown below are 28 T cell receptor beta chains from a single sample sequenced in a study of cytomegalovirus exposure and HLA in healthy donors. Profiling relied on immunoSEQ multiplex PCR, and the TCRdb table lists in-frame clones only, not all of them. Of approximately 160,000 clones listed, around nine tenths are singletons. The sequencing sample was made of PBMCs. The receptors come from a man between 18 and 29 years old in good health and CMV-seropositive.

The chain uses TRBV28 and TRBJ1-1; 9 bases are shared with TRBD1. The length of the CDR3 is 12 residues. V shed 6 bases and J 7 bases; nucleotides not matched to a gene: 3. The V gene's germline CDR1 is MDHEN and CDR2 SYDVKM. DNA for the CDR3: TGTGCCAGCAGGGGGACAGGGTTTGAAGCTTTCTTT. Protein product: CASRGTGFEAFF.

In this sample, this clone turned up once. The CDR3 region has the DNA TGTGCCAGCAGCCGGACTAGCGGGACCACAGATACGCAGTATTTT. It yields the protein CASSRTSGTTDTQYF. The chain links TRBV7-3 to TRBJ2-3; TRBD2 matches at 12 bases. Trimming at V came to 5 bases and at J to 2 bases, leaving 2 bases not matched to a gene. The CDR3 sequence is 15 residues long. Germline CDR1 and CDR2: SGHTA and FQGTGA.

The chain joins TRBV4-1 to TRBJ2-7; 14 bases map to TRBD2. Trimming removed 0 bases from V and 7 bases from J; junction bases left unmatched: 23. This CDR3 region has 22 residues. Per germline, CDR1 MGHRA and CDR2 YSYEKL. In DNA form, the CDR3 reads TGCGCCAGCAGCCAAGATTGGGGGGGAACCGGACTAGCGGGAGGACTAACCTGGGAGCAGTACTTC. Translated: CASSQDWGGTGLAGGLTWEQYF.

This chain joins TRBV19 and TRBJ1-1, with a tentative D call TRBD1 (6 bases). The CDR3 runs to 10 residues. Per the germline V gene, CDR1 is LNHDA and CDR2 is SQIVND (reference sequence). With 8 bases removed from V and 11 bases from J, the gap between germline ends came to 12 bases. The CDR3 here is CASGGRTAFF. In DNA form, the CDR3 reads TGTGCCAGTGGGGGCCGGACGGCTTTCTTT.

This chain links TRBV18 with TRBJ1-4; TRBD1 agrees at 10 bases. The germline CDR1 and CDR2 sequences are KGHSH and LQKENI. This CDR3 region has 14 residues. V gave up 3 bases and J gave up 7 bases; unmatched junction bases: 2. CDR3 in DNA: TGTGCCAGCTCACCTGGACAGGGGGGTGAAAAACTGTTTTTT. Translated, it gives CASSPGQGGEKLFF.

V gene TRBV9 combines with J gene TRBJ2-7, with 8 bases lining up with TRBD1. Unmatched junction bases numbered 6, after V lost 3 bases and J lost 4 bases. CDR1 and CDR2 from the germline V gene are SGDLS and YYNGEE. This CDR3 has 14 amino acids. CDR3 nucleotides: TGTGCCAGCAGCGCGAGGACAGGGATTTACGAGCAGTACTTC. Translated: CASSARTGIYEQYF.

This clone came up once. Here the CDR3 DNA reads TGTGCCAGCAGCATGTGGGGGCCCAATCAGCCCCAGCATTTT. It codes for CASSMWGPNQPQHF. This rearrangement joins TRBV27 to TRBJ1-5; possible D gene TRBD1, 6 bases. The V and J ends lost 6 bases and 3 bases respectively, with 12 bases between them. Germline V gene data show CDR1 as MNHEY and CDR2 as SMNVEV (reference sequence). This CDR3 spans 14 amino acids.

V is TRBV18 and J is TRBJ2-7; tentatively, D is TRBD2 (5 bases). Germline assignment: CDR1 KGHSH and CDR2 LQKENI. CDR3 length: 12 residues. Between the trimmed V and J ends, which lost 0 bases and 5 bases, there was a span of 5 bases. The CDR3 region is CASSPPGDEQYF. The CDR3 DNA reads TGTGCCAGCTCACCACCCGGGGACGAGCAGTACTTC.

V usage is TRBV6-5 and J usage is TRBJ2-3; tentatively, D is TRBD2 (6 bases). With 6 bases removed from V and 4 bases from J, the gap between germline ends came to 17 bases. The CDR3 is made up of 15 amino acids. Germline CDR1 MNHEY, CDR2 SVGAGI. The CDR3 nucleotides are TGTGCCAGCAGCCGCTACGGGAGTCGGGCAGATACGCAGTATTTT. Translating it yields CASSRYGSRADTQYF.

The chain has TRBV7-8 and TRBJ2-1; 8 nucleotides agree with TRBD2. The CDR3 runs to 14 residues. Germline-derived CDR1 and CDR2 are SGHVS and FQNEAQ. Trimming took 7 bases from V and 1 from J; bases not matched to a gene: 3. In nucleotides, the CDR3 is TGTGCCAGCATAGCGGGACTTTCCTACAATGAGCAGTTCTTC. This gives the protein CASIAGLSYNEQFF.

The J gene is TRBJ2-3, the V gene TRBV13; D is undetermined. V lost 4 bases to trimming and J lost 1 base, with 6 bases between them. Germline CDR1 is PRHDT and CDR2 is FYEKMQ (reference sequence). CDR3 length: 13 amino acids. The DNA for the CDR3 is TGTGCCAGCAGCTCTAAACGCACAGATACGCAGTATTTT. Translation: CASSSKRTDTQYF.

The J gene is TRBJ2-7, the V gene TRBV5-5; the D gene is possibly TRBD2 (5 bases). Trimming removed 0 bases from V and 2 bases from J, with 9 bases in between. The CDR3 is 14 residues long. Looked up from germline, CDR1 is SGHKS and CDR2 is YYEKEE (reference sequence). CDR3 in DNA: TGTGCCAGCAGCTTGGTGGGAGCCGCCTACGAGCAGTACTTC. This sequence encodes CASSLVGAAYEQYF.

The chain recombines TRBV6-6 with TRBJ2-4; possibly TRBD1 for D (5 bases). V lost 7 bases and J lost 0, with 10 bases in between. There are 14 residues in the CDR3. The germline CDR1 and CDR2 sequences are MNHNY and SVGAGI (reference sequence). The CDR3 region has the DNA TGTGCCAGCAAGACTCAGGGAGCCAAAAACATTCAGTACTTC. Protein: CASKTQGAKNIQYF.

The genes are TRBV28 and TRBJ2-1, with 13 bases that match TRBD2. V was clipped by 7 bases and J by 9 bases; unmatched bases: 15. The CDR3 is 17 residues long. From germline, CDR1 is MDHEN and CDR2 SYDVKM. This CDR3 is CASITPGGLAGVSEQFF. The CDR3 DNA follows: TGTGCCAGCATCACCCCGGGAGGACTAGCGGGAGTCAGTGAGCAGTTCTTC.

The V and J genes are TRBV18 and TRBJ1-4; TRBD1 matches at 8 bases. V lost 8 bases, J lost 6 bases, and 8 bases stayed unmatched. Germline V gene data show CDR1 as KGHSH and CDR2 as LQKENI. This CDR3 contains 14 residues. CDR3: CASARDRRDEKLFF. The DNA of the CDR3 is TGTGCCAGCGCCCGGGACAGGAGAGATGAAAAACTGTTTTTT.

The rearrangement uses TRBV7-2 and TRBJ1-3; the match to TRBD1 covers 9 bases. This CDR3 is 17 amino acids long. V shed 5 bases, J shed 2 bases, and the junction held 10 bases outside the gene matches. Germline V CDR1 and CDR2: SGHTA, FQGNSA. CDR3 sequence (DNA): TGTGCCAGCAGCCACAGGGGGCGGAGGGGTACTGGAAACACCATATATTTT. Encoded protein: CASSHRGRRGTGNTIYF.

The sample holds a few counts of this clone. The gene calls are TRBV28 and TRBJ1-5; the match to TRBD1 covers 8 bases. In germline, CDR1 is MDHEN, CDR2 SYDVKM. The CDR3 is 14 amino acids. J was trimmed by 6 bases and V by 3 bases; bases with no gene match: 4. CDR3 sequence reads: CASSFGQGGQPQHF. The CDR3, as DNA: TGTGCCAGCAGTTTTGGACAGGGTGGTCAGCCCCAGCATTTT.

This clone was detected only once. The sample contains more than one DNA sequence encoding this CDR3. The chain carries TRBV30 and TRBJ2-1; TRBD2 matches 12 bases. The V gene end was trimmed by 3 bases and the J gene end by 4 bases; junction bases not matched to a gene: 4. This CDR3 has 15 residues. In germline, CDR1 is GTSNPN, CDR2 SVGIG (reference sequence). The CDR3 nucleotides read TGTGCCTGGAGCCCGGGGACTAGCGGGTACAATGAGCAGTTCTTC. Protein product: CAWSPGTSGYNEQFF. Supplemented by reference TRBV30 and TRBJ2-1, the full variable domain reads SQTIHQWPATLVQPVGSPLSLECTVEGTSNPNLYWYRQAAGRGLQLLFYSVGIGQISSEVPQNLSASRPQDRQFILSSKKLLLSDSGFYLCAWSPGTSGYNEQFFGPGTRLTVL.

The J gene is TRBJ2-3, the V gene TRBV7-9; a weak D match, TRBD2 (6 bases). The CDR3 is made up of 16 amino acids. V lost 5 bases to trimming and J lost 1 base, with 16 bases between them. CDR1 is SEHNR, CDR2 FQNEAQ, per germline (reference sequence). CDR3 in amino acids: CASSPERLGGTDTQYF. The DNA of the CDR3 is TGTGCCAGCAGCCCAGAAAGACTAGGAGGCACAGATACGCAGTATTTT.

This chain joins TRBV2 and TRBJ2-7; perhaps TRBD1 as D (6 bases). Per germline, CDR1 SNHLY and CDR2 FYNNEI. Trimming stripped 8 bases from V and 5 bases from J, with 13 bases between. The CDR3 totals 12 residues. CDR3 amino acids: CASGQGIHEQYF. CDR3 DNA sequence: TGTGCCAGCGGGCAGGGGATCCACGAGCAGTACTTC.

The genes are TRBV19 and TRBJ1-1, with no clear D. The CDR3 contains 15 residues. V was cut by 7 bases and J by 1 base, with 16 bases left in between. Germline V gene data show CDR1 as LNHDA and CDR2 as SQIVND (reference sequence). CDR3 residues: CASNVAGRSNTEAFF. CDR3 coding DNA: TGTGCCAGTAACGTGGCAGGTCGCTCGAACACTGAAGCTTTCTTT.

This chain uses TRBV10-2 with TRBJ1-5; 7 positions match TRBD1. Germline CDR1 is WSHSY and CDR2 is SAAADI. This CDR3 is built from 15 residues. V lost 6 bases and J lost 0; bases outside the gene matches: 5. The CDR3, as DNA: TGCGCCAGCAGAGACAGGGATGGTAGCAATCAGCCCCAGCATTTT. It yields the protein CASRDRDGSNQPQHF.

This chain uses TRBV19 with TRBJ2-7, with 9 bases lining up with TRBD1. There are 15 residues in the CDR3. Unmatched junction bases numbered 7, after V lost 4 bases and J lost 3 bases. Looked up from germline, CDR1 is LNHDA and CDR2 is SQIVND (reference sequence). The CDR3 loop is CASSTGQGIDYEQYF. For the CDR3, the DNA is TGTGCCAGTAGTACGGGACAGGGTATTGACTACGAGCAGTACTTC.

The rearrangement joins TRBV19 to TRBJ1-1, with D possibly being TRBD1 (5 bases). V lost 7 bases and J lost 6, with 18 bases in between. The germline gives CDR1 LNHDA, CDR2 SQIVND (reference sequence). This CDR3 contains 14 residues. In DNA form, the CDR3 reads TGTGCCAGTACCTCTCCCTTGGGCAGGGCTGAAGCTTTCTTT. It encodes CASTSPLGRAEAFF.

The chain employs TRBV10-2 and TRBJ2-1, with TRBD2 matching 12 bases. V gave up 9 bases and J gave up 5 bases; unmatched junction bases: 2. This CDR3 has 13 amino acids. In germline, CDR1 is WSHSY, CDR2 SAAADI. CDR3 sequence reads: CARTSGGDNEQFF. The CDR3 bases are TGCGCCAGGACTAGCGGGGGAGACAATGAGCAGTTCTTC.

CDR3 amino acids: CSVEGGGSTEAFF. In DNA, the CDR3 is TGCAGCGTTGAAGGAGGGGGCTCCACTGAAGCTTTCTTT. This chain uses TRBV29-1 with TRBJ1-1; 7 bases are shared with TRBD1. The V gene end was trimmed by 1 base and the J gene end by 4 bases; junction bases not matched to a gene: 3. Germline assignment: CDR1 SQVTM and CDR2 ANQGSEA. The CDR3 contains 13 residues. Based on the CDR3 plus reference TRBV29-1 and TRBJ1-1, the full variable domain is SAVISQKPSRDICQRGTSLTIQCQVDSQVTMMFWYRQQPGQSLTLIATANQGSEATYESGFVIDKFPISRPNLTFSTLTVSNMSPEDSSIYLCSVEGGGSTEAFFGQGTRLTVV.

The CDR3 DNA reads as TGTGCCAGCAGCTTATTATTTGACAATGAGCAGTTCTTC. It codes for CASSLLFDNEQFF. This rearrangement joins TRBV11-3 to TRBJ2-1; no definite D call. The CDR3 totals 13 residues. Between the trimmed V and J ends, which lost 2 bases and 5 bases, there was a span of 7 bases. CDR1 SGHNT and CDR2 YENEEA come from the germline V gene.

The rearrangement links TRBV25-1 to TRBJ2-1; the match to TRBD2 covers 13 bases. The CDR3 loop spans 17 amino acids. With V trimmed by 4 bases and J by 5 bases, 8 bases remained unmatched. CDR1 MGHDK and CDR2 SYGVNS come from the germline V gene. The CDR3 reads CASSGGPGLAGHNEQFF. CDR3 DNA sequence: TGTGCCAGCAGTGGGGGGCCGGGACTAGCGGGACACAATGAGCAGTTCTTC.